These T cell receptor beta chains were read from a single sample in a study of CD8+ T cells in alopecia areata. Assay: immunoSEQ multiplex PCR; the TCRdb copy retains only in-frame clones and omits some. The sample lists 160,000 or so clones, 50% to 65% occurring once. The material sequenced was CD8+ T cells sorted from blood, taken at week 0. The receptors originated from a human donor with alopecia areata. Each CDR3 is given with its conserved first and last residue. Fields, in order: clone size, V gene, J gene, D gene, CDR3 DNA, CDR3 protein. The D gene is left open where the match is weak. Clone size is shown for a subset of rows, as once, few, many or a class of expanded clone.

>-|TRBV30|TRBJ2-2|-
TGTGCCTGGTCCTCTTTGCGGTACACCGGGGAGCTGTTTTTT
CAWSSLRYTGELFF
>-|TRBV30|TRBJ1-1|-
TGTGCCTGGAGTGGCGGTAGCGGTGGTGCTTTCTTT
CAWSGGSGGAFF
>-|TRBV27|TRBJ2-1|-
TGTGCCAGCAGTTTAGCGGGGACGTACAATGAGCAGTTCTTC
CASSLAGTYNEQFF
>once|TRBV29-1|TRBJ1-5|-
TGCAGCGTTGAGCCTGGGGGGGACCAGCCCCAGCATTTT
CSVEPGGDQPQHF
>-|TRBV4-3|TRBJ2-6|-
TGCGCCAGCAGCCAAGATCGGTTGGGGGCTGGGGCCAACGTCCTGACTTTC
CASSQDRLGAGANVLTF
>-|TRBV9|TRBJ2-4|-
TGTGCCAGCAGTCGGGGGGCCAAAAACATTCAGTACTTC
CASSRGAKNIQYF
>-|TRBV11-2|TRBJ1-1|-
TGTGCCAGCAGCTTAGACCTACAGGGAAAAGCTTTCTTT
CASSLDLQGKAFF
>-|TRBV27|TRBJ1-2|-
TGTGCCAGCAGTTTATCTGGGCCCGTTGGCTACACCTTC
CASSLSGPVGYTF
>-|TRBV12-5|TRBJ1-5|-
TGTGCTAGTGGTTTAGACTTGGGGCAGCCCCAGCATTTT
CASGLDLGQPQHF
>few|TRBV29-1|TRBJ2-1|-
TGCAGCGTACCGAGGTTCAGGGACTTCCCTACCTACAATGAGCAGTTCTTC
CSVPRFRDFPTYNEQFF
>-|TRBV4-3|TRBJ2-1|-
TGCGCCAGCAGCCAAGAGCCCTCCTACAATGAGCAGTTCTTC
CASSQEPSYNEQFF
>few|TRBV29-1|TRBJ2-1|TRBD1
TGCAGCGTGGGACAGGGATCCTACAATGAGCAGTTCTTC
CSVGQGSYNEQFF
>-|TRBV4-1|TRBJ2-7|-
TGCGCCAGCAGCCTGCGCCTTACCTACGAGCAGTACTTC
CASSLRLTYEQYF
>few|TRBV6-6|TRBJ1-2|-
TGTGCCAGCAGTCTCGGGACGGAGCCTCCCACCTTC
CASSLGTEPPTF
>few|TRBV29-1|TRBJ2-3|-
TGCAGCGTGGAGGGGCAGGCAGATACGCAGTATTTT
CSVEGQADTQYF
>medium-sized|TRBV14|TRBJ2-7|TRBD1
TGTGCCAGCAGCCAAGGGGGGACAGTGAACCTCTTCCTCTACGAGCAGTACTTC
CASSQGGTVNLFLYEQYF
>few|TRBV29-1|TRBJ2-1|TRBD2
TGCAGCGTTGAATTAGCGGGGGGGCGCGATGAGCAGTTCTTC
CSVELAGGRDEQFF
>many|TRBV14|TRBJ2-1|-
TGTGCCAGCAGCCGGGCATCACACAATGAGCAGTTCTTC
CASSRASHNEQFF
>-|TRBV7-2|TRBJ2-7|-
TGTGCCAGCAGCTTAGATCAGGGGACCTACGAGCAGTACTTC
CASSLDQGTYEQYF
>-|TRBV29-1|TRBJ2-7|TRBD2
TGCAGCGTGCCCGGGACTACCTCCTACGAGCAGTACTTC
CSVPGTTSYEQYF
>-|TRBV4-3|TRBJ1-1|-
TGCGCCAGCAGCCAAGTTTATGCAAGTGACACTGAAGCTTTCTTT
CASSQVYASDTEAFF
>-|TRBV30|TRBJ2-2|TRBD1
TGTGCCTGGAGTGCCGGGACAGGGAACACCGGGGAGCTGTTTTTT
CAWSAGTGNTGELFF
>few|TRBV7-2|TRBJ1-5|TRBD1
TGTGCCAGCAGCTTAGATAGACAGGGGCTTAGGAGCAATCAGCCCCAGCATTTT
CASSLDRQGLRSNQPQHF
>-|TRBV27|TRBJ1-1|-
TGTGCCAGCAGTTTATCTATCGGGGGCGGGGGGACTGAAGCTTTCTTT
CASSLSIGGGGTEAFF
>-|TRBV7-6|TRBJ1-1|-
TGTGCCAGCAGCCCGGGTAGGGGTGTCACTGAAGCTTTCTTT
CASSPGRGVTEAFF
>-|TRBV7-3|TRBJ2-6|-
TGTGCCAGCAGCCCGGACGCCTCTGGGGCCAACGTCCTGACTTTC
CASSPDASGANVLTF
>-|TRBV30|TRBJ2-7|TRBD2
TGTGCCTGGAGTCTAGCGGGGGCCTACGAGCAGTACTTC
CAWSLAGAYEQYF
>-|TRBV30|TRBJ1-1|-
TGTGCCTGGAATCGGGGAAACACTGAAGCTTTCTTT
CAWNRGNTEAFF
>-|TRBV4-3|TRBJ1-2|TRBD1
TGCGCCAGCAGCCAGTCCACAGGGGGCTCCTATGGCTACACCTTC
CASSQSTGGSYGYTF
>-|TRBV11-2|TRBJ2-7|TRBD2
TGTGCCAGCAGTTGGGGGACTAGCTCCTACGAGCAGTACTTC
CASSWGTSSYEQYF
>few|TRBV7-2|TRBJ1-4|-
TGTGCCAGCAGCTTAGGTCGTCAGGGTGGAGAAAAACTGTTTTTT
CASSLGRQGGEKLFF
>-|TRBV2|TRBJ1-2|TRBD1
TGTGCCAGCAGTGAAGCCGGGACAGGGGCCTATGGCTACACCTTC
CASSEAGTGAYGYTF
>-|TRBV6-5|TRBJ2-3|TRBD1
TGTGCCAGCAGTCTTTGGACAGGGGACCCAGATACGCAGTATTTT
CASSLWTGDPDTQYF
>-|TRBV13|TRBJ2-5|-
TGTGCCAGCAGCTTAGACGGAGAGACCCAGTACTTC
CASSLDGETQYF
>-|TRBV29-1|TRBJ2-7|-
TGCAGCGTTGTTCAGGGGAACTACGAGCAGTACTTC
CSVVQGNYEQYF
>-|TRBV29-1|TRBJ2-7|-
TGCAGCGTCGCACCCACCGATGCGGAGCAGTACTTC
CSVAPTDAEQYF
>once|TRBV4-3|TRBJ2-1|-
TGCGCCAGCAGCCAAGAAATTTCCGGGAACCACAATGAGCAGTTCTTC
CASSQEISGNHNEQFF
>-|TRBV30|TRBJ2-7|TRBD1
TGTGCCTGGGGGACAGGGGGATCCTACGAGCAGTACTTC
CAWGTGGSYEQYF
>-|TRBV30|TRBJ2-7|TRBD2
TGTGCCTGGAGCCTAGCGGTGAGAAACGAGCAGTACTTC
CAWSLAVRNEQYF
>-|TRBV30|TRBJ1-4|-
TGTGCCTGGACTCCGGGGACTAATGAAAAACTGTTTTTT
CAWTPGTNEKLFF
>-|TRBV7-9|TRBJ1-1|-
TGTGCCAGCAGCCCGACGGGGAACACTGAAGCTTTCTTT
CASSPTGNTEAFF
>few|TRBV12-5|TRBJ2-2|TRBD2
TGTGCTAGTGGTTTGGCGCTAGCGGGAACCGGGGAGCTGTTTTTT
CASGLALAGTGELFF
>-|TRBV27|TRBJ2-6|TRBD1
TGTGCCAGCACCATAACAGGGGGCCGTGGGGCCAACGTCCTGACTTTC
CASTITGGRGANVLTF
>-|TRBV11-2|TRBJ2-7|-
TGTGCCAGCAGCTTAGTGGGGGGCTCCTACGAGCAGTACTTC
CASSLVGGSYEQYF
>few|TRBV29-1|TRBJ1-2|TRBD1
TGCAGCGTTGAAGGGGTGGACAGGGCGTATGGCTACACCTTC
CSVEGVDRAYGYTF
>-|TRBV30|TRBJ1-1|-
TGTGCCTGGAGTATCCTGGTGCCCCCCGAGGGTCCGAGCTGGAACACTGAAGCTTTCTTT
CAWSILVPPEGPSWNTEAFF
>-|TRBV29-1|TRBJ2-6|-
TGCAGCGTTGAGGCGCCTGGGGCCAACGTCCTGACTTTC
CSVEAPGANVLTF
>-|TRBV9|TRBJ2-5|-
TGTGCCAGCAGCGTAGGAGACAGGTACCAAGAGACCCAGTACTTC
CASSVGDRYQETQYF
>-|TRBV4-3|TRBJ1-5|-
TGCGCCAGCAGCCAAGATCATAACAGCAAGAATCAGCCCCAGCATTTT
CASSQDHNSKNQPQHF
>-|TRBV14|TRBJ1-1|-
TGTGCCAGCAGCCAAGGGATTGGCAGGGTGTATCCTGAAGCTTTCTTT
CASSQGIGRVYPEAFF
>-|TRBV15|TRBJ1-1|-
TGTGCCACCAGTTCAGTAGTGAACACTGAAGCTTTCTTT
CATSSVVNTEAFF
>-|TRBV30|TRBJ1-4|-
TGTGCCTGGAGTGTAAGGGGCACAACTAATGAAAAACTGTTTTTT
CAWSVRGTTNEKLFF
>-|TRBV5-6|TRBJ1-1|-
TGTGCCAGCAGCTTGCAAACTGAAGCTTTCTTT
CASSLQTEAFF
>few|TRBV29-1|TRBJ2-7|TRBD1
TGCAGCGTTGAAGATCGCTTCGGACAGGGAGGCTCCTACGAGCAGTACTTC
CSVEDRFGQGGSYEQYF
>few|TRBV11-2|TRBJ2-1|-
TGTGCCAGCAGCTTAACTGGCGGGGATATCGATGAGCAGTTCTTC
CASSLTGGDIDEQFF
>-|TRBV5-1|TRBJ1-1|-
TGCGCCAGCAGACAGGGCAACACTGAAGCTTTCTTT
CASRQGNTEAFF
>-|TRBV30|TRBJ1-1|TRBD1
TGTGCCTGGAGTGTACAGCTTGGGGACAGACACAGGGGGGACACTGAAGCTTTCTTT
CAWSVQLGDRHRGDTEAFF